This passage covers 5 T cell receptor beta chains from one sample sequenced in a study of human T cells and chemical hapten exposure. Stated time point: pre-sensitization, week 0. Treatment: therapeutic diphenylcyclopropenone sensitization with weekly scalp DPC. In TCRdb, the RACE reads were re-called with MiXCR into one record per CDR3 protein. The sample comprises about 380,000 distinct CDR3 sequences, roughly 4.6% of which are singletons, and approximately 2.8% rests with the top ten. Sequencing was performed on whole blood, taken in connection with sensitization to the hapten diphenylcyclopropenone (DPC). These TCRs come from a woman between 45 and 65 years old with alopecia areata. Some clones in this sample may be carry-over from other donors' samples.

This clonotype was recorded a few times. This chain uses TRBV11-3 with TRBJ2-1, with TRBD2 matching over 7 bases. J gave up 6 bases and V 5 bases, and 13 bases lay outside the gene matches. The CDR3 sequence is 16 residues long. CDR1 and CDR2 from the germline V gene are SGHNT and YENEEA. The CDR3 DNA follows: TGTGCCAGCAGCGTACAAAGCGCGGGAGTAGGCAATGAGCAGTTCTTC. It specifies CASSVQSAGVGNEQFF.

In its sample, this clonotype was seen many times. The rearrangement joins TRBV15 to TRBJ2-6; D unresolved. With 9 bases removed from V and 4 bases from J, the gap between germline ends came to 10 bases. This CDR3 is built from 13 residues. CDR1 and CDR2 (germline): LNHNV, YYDKDF (reference sequence). The CDR3 region is CATGVRGANVLTF. The CDR3 region has the DNA TGTGCCACTGGGGTCCGAGGGGCCAACGTCCTGACTTTC.

This clonotype was counted only a few times. The chain has TRBV28 and TRBJ2-5, with D possibly TRBD2 on 7 matching bases. The CDR3 extends over 12 amino acids. The germline V and J ends were trimmed by 8 bases and 5 bases, with 12 bases remaining between them. Germline loops: CDR1 MDHEN, CDR2 SYDVKM. This CDR3 reads CASSGGWETQYF. In nucleotides, the CDR3 is TGTGCCAGCTCGGGGGGCTGGGAGACCCAGTACTTC.

The chain has TRBV7-6 and TRBJ1-1; D gene uncertain. CDR1 and CDR2 from the germline V gene are SGHVS and FNYEAQ. The V gene lost 1 base and the J gene lost 0 bases, with 6 bases spanning the gap. The CDR3 is made up of 14 amino acids. As DNA, the CDR3 is TGTGCCAGCAGCTTAGGGAAACTGAACACTGAAGCTTTCTTT. It yields the protein CASSLGKLNTEAFF.

This clonotype was counted many times. This chain joins TRBV7-2 and TRBJ2-1, with a tentative D call TRBD2 (5 bases). V was clipped by 0 bases and J by 0 bases, with 12 bases between them. This CDR3 comprises 17 residues. From germline, CDR1 is SGHTA and CDR2 FQGNSA. CDR3 protein: CASSLAPSRSSYNEQFF. The CDR3 region has the DNA TGTGCCAGCAGCTTAGCGCCTAGCAGGAGCTCCTACAATGAGCAGTTCTTC.